This is a list of T cell receptor beta chains from one sample in a study of blood T cells in healthy people across ages. From the 5' RACE reads, TCRdb called clonotypes with MiXCR, one entry per CDR3 protein. The table records approximately 680,000 distinct CDR3 sequences, 32% of them present only once. The sample was blood. The receptor source for this set is a woman aged 80 or over in good health. The CDR3 runs from the conserved cysteine through the conserved F or W.

J: TRBJ2-5; V: TRBV30; CDR3: CAWSDPPGSETQYF
J: TRBJ2-6; V: TRBV28; CDR3: CASSLRRSGANVLTF
J: TRBJ2-5; V: TRBV7-7; CDR3: CASSRGTGRRETQYF
J: TRBJ2-5; V: TRBV7-9; CDR3: CASDGETQYF
J: TRBJ2-3; V: TRBV5-6; CDR3: CASSPWSTDTQYF
J: TRBJ1-5; V: TRBV6-2/TRBV6-3; CDR3: CASSYSKSSSSNQPQHF
J: TRBJ1-4; V: TRBV7-6; CDR3: CASSVQSRDGEKLFF
J: TRBJ2-5; V: TRBV30; CDR3: CAWSGQARGQYF
J: TRBJ2-5; V: TRBV20-1; CDR3: CSASDRGPLGTQYF
J: TRBJ2-2; V: TRBV6-1; CDR3: CASSGGQGVYTGELFF
J: TRBJ2-1; V: TRBV11-1; CDR3: CASSARPPGQGDNEQFF
J: TRBJ1-2; V: TRBV28; CDR3: CASSPQGRGYTF
J: TRBJ1-5; V: TRBV6-1; CDR3: CASSEAPGQGNRPQHF
J: TRBJ1-2; V: TRBV27; CDR3: CASTGGENYGYTF
J: TRBJ2-7; V: TRBV30; CDR3: CAWGGYNEQYF
J: TRBJ2-7; V: TRBV7-9; CDR3: CASSWGQDRNEQYF
J: TRBJ2-3; V: TRBV1; CDR3: CTSSQDIGPLAGGTDTQYF
J: TRBJ2-3; V: TRBV7-9; CDR3: CVSSSDRLTDTQYF
J: TRBJ2-3; V: TRBV10-3; CDR3: CAISEIGTDTQYF
J: TRBJ2-5; V: TRBV7-8; CDR3: CASSLGADGTQYF
J: TRBJ2-7; V: TRBV2; CDR3: CASSRTGRSTEQYF
J: TRBJ2-7; V: TRBV5-1; CDR3: CASSFLAGEAYEQYF
J: TRBJ2-5; V: TRBV27; CDR3: CASSLSRPGVGETQYF
J: TRBJ1-2; V: TRBV10-3; CDR3: CAISESEGSYTF
J: TRBJ2-4; V: TRBV6-1; CDR3: CASSGTVGGLAKNIQYF
J: TRBJ2-3; V: TRBV7-2; CDR3: CASSLVRGTDTQYF
J: TRBJ1-5; V: TRBV15; CDR3: CATSYFRAQPQHF
J: TRBJ1-2; V: TRBV30; CDR3: CAWSVLGLDGYTF
J: TRBJ2-1; V: TRBV7-3; CDR3: CASSLISLSGGNNEQFF
J: .; V: TRBV3-1; CDR3: CANSQKDEQYF
J: TRBJ2-3; V: TRBV5-1; CDR3: CASSLAPDTQYF
J: TRBJ2-7; V: TRBV6-2/TRBV6-3; CDR3: CASRWGGASYEQYF
J: TRBJ1-2; V: TRBV12-3/TRBV12-4; CDR3: CASSIQGEGYTF
J: TRBJ2-7; V: TRBV6-5; CDR3: CASRVEQAYSYEQYF
J: TRBJ2-5; V: TRBV20-1; CDR3: CSGTAGTQETQYF
J: TRBJ1-1; V: TRBV5-6; CDR3: CASSLWGTGSLGTEAFF
J: TRBJ2-2; V: TRBV10-3; CDR3: CAISPLGGGNTGELFF
J: TRBJ1-2; V: TRBV14; CDR3: CASSENPVGHGYTF
J: TRBJ2-1; V: TRBV5-1; CDR3: CASSLGHRLGHNEQFF
J: TRBJ2-7; V: TRBV7-9; CDR3: CASSFRERYEQYF
J: TRBJ2-5; V: TRBV6-1; CDR3: CASMAGGYETQYF
J: TRBJ2-1; V: TRBV29-1; CDR3: CSVAGRLVNEQFF
J: TRBJ1-2; V: TRBV20-1; CDR3: CSARESAQTNYGYTF
J: TRBJ1-5; V: TRBV7-2; CDR3: CASSLAPGQGASQPQHF
J: TRBJ1-1; V: TRBV19; CDR3: CASNPGTVNTEAFF
J: TRBJ2-7; V: TRBV12-3/TRBV12-4; CDR3: CASSSFPEASGGANSYNEQYF
J: .; V: TRBV6-5; CDR3: CASSRGTASYEQYF
J: TRBJ2-3; V: TRBV7-6; CDR3: CASSLVSSGGATDTQYF
J: TRBJ2-3; V: TRBV4-3; CDR3: CASSQDFTDTQYF
J: .; V: TRBV18; CDR3: CASSPTRQGDEQYF
J: TRBJ2-7; V: TRBV28; CDR3: CASSLGWNYEQYF
J: TRBJ2-5; V: TRBV4-3; CDR3: CASSVIVGGWETQYF
J: TRBJ2-3; V: TRBV7-2; CDR3: CASSLGIMDITDTQYF
J: TRBJ2-3; V: TRBV7-2; CDR3: CASSLNGRVTDTQYF
J: TRBJ1-2; V: TRBV7-2; CDR3: CASKLQAPYGYTF